The present T cell receptor beta chain was sequenced within a study of blood T cells in healthy people across ages. The CDR3 is 17 residues long. With a J-beta primer mix and a sample-barcoded 5' primer, a second PCR ran roughly 6 to 11 cycles. A single record per CDR3 protein comes from TCRdb applying MiXCR to the 5' RACE reads. The repertoire consists of approximately 1.5 million distinct CDR3 sequences, with roughly 32% occurring once and the leading ten covering about 11%. The receptor comes from a woman aged 25-40 years in good health. The chain combines TRBV21-1 with TRBJ1-2; the table's D call, TRBD1, has no DNA check behind it. TRBV21-1 is tagged as a pseudogene. Sequencing was performed on blood. The CDR3 region is CASSGHRGIRTNYGYTF. The CDR3 nucleotides read TGTGCCAGCAGCGGCCACAGGGGCATAAGAACTAACTATGGCTACACCTTC.